The present TCR beta chain was sequenced within a study of immune heterogeneity within non-small cell lung tumors. Amplifying TCR beta CDR3 involved multiplex PCR carried out with 32 V and 13 J primers. TCRdb ran MiXCR on the multiplex PCR reads and lists one entry per CDR3 protein. There are about 13,000 distinct CDR3 sequences in the sample; about 23% occur only once, and about an eighth lies in the top ten. CDR1 is DFQATT and CDR2 is SNEGSKA in the germline V gene (reference sequence). The CDR3 contains 14 residues. About this clonotype: A read error may explain this, as a much larger clone is one base away.

Genomic DNA extracted from bulk tumor tissue served as template. A total of around 600 ng was used per sample. Biopsies that were spaced far apart were taken, several per primary tumor, during surgery. Patients had untreated, newly diagnosed non-small cell lung cancer and underwent curative surgery. This clonotype originated in a man aged 45-65 years with non-small cell lung cancer. The sequenced material came from lung tumor tissue. The J gene is TRBJ2-3, the V gene TRBV20-1, with a weak D call TRBD2 (6 bases). CDR3 nucleotide sequence: TGCATTGCTGGTACGGGACTCCGCACAGATACGCAGTATTTT. It translates to CIAGTGLRTDTQYF.